The 16 T cell receptor beta chains reported below all come from one sample, sequenced in a study of CD8 T cells in ankylosing spondylitis. TCRdb fed the 5' RACE reads into MiXCR, producing one record per CDR3 protein. The table includes around 180,000 distinct CDR3 sequences, over 10% detected once. Source material: blood, either unsorted or a sorted T cell fraction (not recorded which). The receptor source for this set is a female donor with ankylosing spondylitis or in good health (not recorded which).

There are a few counts of this clonotype. CDR3 bases: TGTGCCAGCAGCCTGACACCTTTGAATGAGCAGTTCTTC. It is translated as CASSLTPLNEQFF. The rearrangement uses TRBV11-1 and TRBJ2-1; D unresolved. CDR3 length equals 13 residues. The germline V and J ends were trimmed by 5 bases and 7 bases, with 12 bases remaining between them. Germline V lookup: CDR1 SGHAT, CDR2 FQDESV (reference sequence).

The chain joins TRBV7-2 to TRBJ2-7; 13 bases agree with TRBD2. V lost 3 bases to trimming and J lost 9 bases; unmatched junction nucleotides: 8. The CDR3 length is 15 residues. Germline V lookup: CDR1 SGHTA, CDR2 FQGNSA. CDR3 sequence reads: CASSFLGTSGMWQYF. The CDR3 region has the DNA TGTGCCAGCAGCTTCCTCGGGACTAGCGGGATGTGGCAGTACTTC.

This clonotype was counted at least ten times. This sequence joins TRBV7-2 and TRBJ2-1; 13 bases fit TRBD2. The CDR3 is made up of 16 amino acids. In germline, CDR1 is SGHTA, CDR2 FQGNSA. V trimming: 5 bases; J trimming: 8 bases; junction bases outside the gene matches: 9. The CDR3 here is CASSPTGTSGTYEQFF. CDR3 DNA: TGTGCCAGCAGCCCGACCGGGACTAGCGGGACCTATGAGCAGTTCTTC.

In regard to this clonotype: A much larger clone is a single base away; this may be a read error. This chain uses TRBV20-1 with TRBJ2-7, with 11 bases aligning to TRBD2. CDR3 length: 15 amino acids. Germline lookup yields CDR1 DFQATT and CDR2 SNEGSKA (reference sequence). CDR3 bases: TGCAGTGCTAGAACGACTAGCGGGACGACCTACGAGAAGTACTTC. It yields the protein CSARTTSGTTYEKYF.

The chain is built from TRBV19 and TRBJ2-7, with TRBD2 identical over 7 bases. The V segment lost 5 bases and the J segment 4 bases; nucleotides outside the gene matches: 8. This CDR3 contains 14 residues. Germline values: CDR1 LNHDA, CDR2 SQIVND (reference sequence). DNA of the CDR3: TGTGCCAGTAGTGCTAGCGGAGAGATTTACGAGCAGTACTTC. Translating it yields CASSASGEIYEQYF.

This clonotype was observed a handful of times. CDR3 region: CASSQDRAFYEQYF. CDR3 in DNA: TGCGCCAGCAGCCAGGACAGGGCTTTCTACGAGCAGTACTTC. This chain uses TRBV4-3 with TRBJ2-7, with 8 bases identical to TRBD1. This CDR3 spans 14 amino acids. With 3 bases clipped from V and 3 bases from J, the junction kept 4 bases outside the gene matches. CDR1 is LGHNA, CDR2 YSLEER, per germline.

This clonotype was seen ten or more times. CDR3 DNA: TGTGCCAGCAGTCGCTTGATCGGAGATACGCAGTATTTT. Its protein is CASSRLIGDTQYF. V usage is TRBV2 and J usage is TRBJ2-3; D not certain. CDR1 is SNHLY, CDR2 FYNNEI, per germline. CDR3 length equals 13 residues. Trimming cost V 5 bases and J 5 bases, with 11 bases left between them.

This clonotype is medium-sized by share. The chain carries TRBV2 and TRBJ2-3; no reliable D call. This CDR3 comprises 14 residues. Trimming cost V 1 base and J 5 bases, with 10 bases left between them. The germline V gene has CDR1 SNHLY and CDR2 FYNNEI. The CDR3 reads CASSEVGELDTQYF. DNA for the CDR3: TGTGCCAGCAGTGAAGTTGGGGAACTAGATACGCAGTATTTT. The full variable domain, completed using reference TRBV2 and TRBJ2-3, is EPEVTQTPSHQVTQMGQEVILRCVPISNHLYFYWYRQILGQKVEFLVSFYNNEISEKSEIFDDQFSVERPDGSNFTLKIRSTKLEDSAMYFCASSEVGELDTQYFGPGTRLTVL.

There are many counts of this clonotype. The gene calls are TRBV12-3 or TRBV12-4 and TRBJ1-5, with D unclear. Trimming removed 6 bases from V and 6 bases from J, with 15 bases in between. The CDR3 has 14 residues. The CDR3 sequence is CASSLDVRGQPQHF. CDR3 bases: TGTGCCAGCAGCCTCGACGTCCGTGGTCAGCCCCAGCATTTT.

This clonotype was picked up a small number of times. This sequence joins TRBV20-1 and TRBJ2-5; no firm D call. Between the trimmed V and J ends, which lost 4 bases and 4 bases, there was a span of 10 bases. Germline loops: CDR1 DFQATT, CDR2 SNEGSKA (reference sequence). There are 12 residues in the CDR3. The CDR3 DNA follows: TGCAGTGCTAAAGCCCCTGGAGAGACCCAGTACTTC. Its translation: CSAKAPGETQYF.

The chain combines TRBV11-2 with TRBJ2-7; possible D gene TRBD2, 5 bases. CDR1 is SGHAT, CDR2 FQNNGV, per germline. The CDR3 sequence is 12 residues long. The V gene lost 5 bases and the J gene lost 7 bases, with 12 bases spanning the gap. For the CDR3, the DNA is TGTGCCAGCAGCCGCGGGCCCGTTGAGCAGTACTTC. This gives the protein CASSRGPVEQYF. Filled out from reference TRBV11-2 and TRBJ2-7, the complete variable domain reads EAGVAQSPRYKIIEKRQSVAFWCNPISGHATLYWYQQILGQGPKLLIQFQNNGVVDDSQLPKDRFSAERLKGVDSTLKIQPAKLEDSAVYLCASSRGPVEQYFGPGTRLTVT.

There are many counts of this clonotype. The gene calls are TRBV27 and TRBJ1-1; D is possibly TRBD1 (6 bases). V shed 8 bases and J shed 2 bases, with 15 bases lying between them. The CDR3 has 14 amino acids. Germline V CDR1 and CDR2: MNHEY, SMNVEV (reference sequence). The CDR3 bases are TGTGCCAGCCGATTCCGGACAGTTAACACTGAAGCTTTCTTT. Protein product: CASRFRTVNTEAFF.

The V call is TRBV5-6, the J call TRBJ2-5; D is undetermined. This CDR3 spans 15 amino acids. V lost 7 bases, J lost 4 bases, and 20 bases lay in between. Germline V lookup: CDR1 SGHDT, CDR2 YYEEEE. The CDR3 spells CASPGTAGWGETQYF. CDR3 bases: TGTGCCAGCCCCGGAACCGCCGGATGGGGAGAGACCCAGTACTTC.

At least ten counts were recorded for this clonotype. The V gene is TRBV6-2 or TRBV6-3, the J gene TRBJ1-4, with D unclear. V lost 8 bases, J lost 8 bases, and 15 bases lay in between. Germline assignment: CDR1 MNHEY and CDR2 SVGEGT. The CDR3 has 13 amino acids. The CDR3 nucleotides read TGTGCCAGCTGCCAGCGGCTTCGGGAAAAACTGTTTTTT. Its protein is CASCQRLREKLFF.

The chain combines TRBV27 with TRBJ2-7, with 7 nucleotides matching TRBD2. Germline CDR1 MNHEY, CDR2 SMNVEV (reference sequence). Unmatched junction bases numbered 0, after V lost 3 bases and J lost 7 bases. This CDR3 has 11 amino acids. CDR3 bases: TGTGCCAGCAGTTTCGGGGGGGAGCAGTACTTC. Translated, it gives CASSFGGEQYF.

This clonotype was seen many times. The chain combines TRBV15 with TRBJ1-5; D is uncertain. The V gene's germline CDR1 is LNHNV and CDR2 YYDKDF (reference sequence). There are 17 residues in the CDR3. Trimming cost V 0 bases and J 3 bases, with 15 bases left between them. The CDR3 is CATSRDQIGQPNQPQHF. The CDR3 bases are TGTGCCACCAGCAGAGATCAAATAGGGCAGCCCAATCAGCCCCAGCATTTT.